This TCR beta chain was observed in a study of T-cell memory formation after mild COVID-19. General study findings and limits: Largely, contracting CD4+ clones fell within CM and EM, and contracting CD8+ clones within EMRA.

CDR1 and CDR2 (germline): SGHVS, FQNEAQ. The CDR3 is made up of 15 amino acids. V was clipped by 4 bases and J by 0 bases, with 13 bases between them. This clonotype was recorded a few times. Antigen specificity is unknown. TCRdb fed the 5' RACE reads into MiXCR, producing one record per CDR3 protein. Among tens of thousands of distinct CDR3 sequences listed, about 15% were seen once. The receptor comes from an adult woman who had mild COVID-19 (a few samples of this study predate the infection). Cell type and time point are not known. The sample taken for sequencing was PBMCs or a T cell subset sorted from them (not recorded which). The V call is TRBV7-8, the J call TRBJ2-7; D may be TRBD1 (6 bases). The CDR3 nucleotides are TGTGCCAGCAGCTCCGGGGACACCCCCTCCTACGAGCAGTACTTC. It is translated as CASSSGDTPSYEQYF.